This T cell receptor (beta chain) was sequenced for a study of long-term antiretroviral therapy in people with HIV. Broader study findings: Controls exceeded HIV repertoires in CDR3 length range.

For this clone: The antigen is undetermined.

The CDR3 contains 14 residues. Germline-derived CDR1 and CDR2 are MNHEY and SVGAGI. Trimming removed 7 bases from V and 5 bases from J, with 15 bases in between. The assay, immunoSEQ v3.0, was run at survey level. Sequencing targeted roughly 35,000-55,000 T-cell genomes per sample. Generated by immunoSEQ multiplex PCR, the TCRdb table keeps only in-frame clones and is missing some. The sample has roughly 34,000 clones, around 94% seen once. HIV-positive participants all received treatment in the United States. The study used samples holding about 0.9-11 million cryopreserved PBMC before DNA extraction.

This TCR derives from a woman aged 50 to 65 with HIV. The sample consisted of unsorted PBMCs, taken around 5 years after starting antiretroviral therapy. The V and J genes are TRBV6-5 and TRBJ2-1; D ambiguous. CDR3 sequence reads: CASMGWSGDNEQFF. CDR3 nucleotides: TGTGCCAGCATGGGCTGGAGTGGGGACAATGAGCAGTTCTTC.